Shown below are 9 T cell receptor beta chains from a single sample sequenced in a study of T cell repertoires in cytomegalovirus infection. TCRdb reprocessed the reads via MiXCR and lists one record per CDR3 protein. The sample holds approximately 700,000 distinct CDR3 sequences, 35% to 45% seen once. Material: PBMCs. The receptors were sampled from a human donor in good health (CMV status not recorded). Some clones in this sample may be carry-over from other donors' samples.

Only a few counts were recorded for this clonotype. The rearrangement links TRBV5-6 to TRBJ2-2; D is possibly TRBD1 (6 bases). This CDR3 has 15 amino acids. V lost 2 bases and J 4 bases, leaving 12 bases between the germline ends. CDR1 SGHDT and CDR2 YYEEEE come from the germline V gene. The CDR3, as DNA: TGTGCCAGCAGCTTCCGGGACATCAGCACCGGGGAGCTGTTTTTT. Its protein product is CASSFRDISTGELFF. The full variable domain, its missing parts supplied by reference TRBV5-6 and TRBJ2-2, is DAGVTQSPTHLIKTRGQQVTLRCSPKSGHDTVSWYQQALGQGPQFIFQYYEEEERQRGNFPDRFSGHQFPNYSSELNVNALLLGDSALYLCASSFRDISTGELFFGEGSRLTVL.

This clonotype has more than one count but fewer than ten. V is TRBV6-2 or TRBV6-3 and J is TRBJ1-6; the match to TRBD1 covers 8 bases. Germline CDR1 MNHEY, CDR2 SVGEGT. CDR3 length: 12 amino acids. V lost 5 bases, J lost 14 bases, and 5 bases stayed unmatched. This CDR3 reads CASSRGQETLHF. The CDR3 nucleotides read TGTGCCAGCAGTCGGGGACAGGAGACCCTCCACTTT.

The sample holds many counts of this clonotype. The chain employs TRBV7-2 and TRBJ2-2, with 8 bases fitting TRBD1. Germline V CDR1 and CDR2: SGHTA, FQGNSA. Germline trimming cut 4 bases from V and 3 bases from J; bases unmatched to any gene: 13. The CDR3 runs 18 residues. Here the CDR3 reads CASSSWTGFHDDTGELFF. CDR3 DNA: TGTGCCAGCAGCTCCTGGACAGGGTTTCACGACGACACCGGGGAGCTGTTTTTT.

The rearrangement uses TRBV6-2 or TRBV6-3 and TRBJ1-2; D is possibly TRBD1 (5 bases). Trimming cost V 0 bases and J 8 bases, with 13 bases left between them. Germline assignment: CDR1 MNHEY and CDR2 SVGEGT. This CDR3 is 14 amino acids long. The CDR3 protein is CASSYSGAGTGYTF. The CDR3, as DNA: TGTGCCAGCAGTTACTCAGGGGCGGGGACCGGCTACACCTTC.

This clonotype was counted between two and nine times. The genes are TRBV6-1 and TRBJ1-1; D gene uncertain. The CDR3 is 14 amino acids. CDR1 is MNHNS and CDR2 is SASEGT in the germline V gene. V shed 3 bases and J shed 1 base, with 9 bases lying between them. CDR3 bases: TGTGCCAGCAGTGAGGACCGGGAGAACACTGAAGCTTTCTTT. It yields the protein CASSEDRENTEAFF.

A note on this clonotype: At one of its ends the junction is not consistent with the germline gene, which may arise from a read error. The V gene is TRBV27, the J gene TRBJ2-1; 10 nucleotides line up with TRBD2. Germline CDR1 MNHEY, CDR2 SMNVEV (reference sequence). This CDR3 spans 15 amino acids. The CDR3 protein is CASRVTSGAYNERFF. The CDR3 DNA is TGTGCCAGCAGGGTTACTAGCGGGGCTTACAATGAGCGGTTCTTC.

The chain carries TRBV7-2 and TRBJ1-1, with D perhaps TRBD1 (5 bases). The CDR3 is made up of 14 amino acids. V lost 4 bases, J lost 0 bases, and 9 bases lay in between. The V gene's germline CDR1 is SGHTA and CDR2 FQGNSA. The CDR3 DNA sequence: TGTGCCAGCAGCTCCAGGGATCTGAACACTGAAGCTTTCTTT. This gives the protein CASSSRDLNTEAFF.

V gene TRBV25-1 combines with J gene TRBJ2-2; TRBD1 is a possible D gene (5 bases). CDR1 and CDR2 from the germline V gene are MGHDK and SYGVNS. Trimming stripped 4 bases from V and 4 bases from J, with 13 bases between. The CDR3 runs 15 residues. The CDR3 DNA reads TGTGCCAGCAGTGTTCAGGGTTCGGGCACCGGGGAGCTGTTTTTT. Its protein is CASSVQGSGTGELFF.

This clonotype was recorded a few times. The chain is built from TRBV11-1 and TRBJ2-5, with D tentatively TRBD2 (6 bases). The germline V gene has CDR1 SGHAT and CDR2 FQDESV (reference sequence). The CDR3 is 14 residues long. V gave up 5 bases and J gave up 5 bases, with 15 bases separating them. The CDR3 bases are TGTGCCAGCAGCCCTAGATCGGCGGGGGAGACCCAGTACTTC. Translating gives CASSPRSAGETQYF.